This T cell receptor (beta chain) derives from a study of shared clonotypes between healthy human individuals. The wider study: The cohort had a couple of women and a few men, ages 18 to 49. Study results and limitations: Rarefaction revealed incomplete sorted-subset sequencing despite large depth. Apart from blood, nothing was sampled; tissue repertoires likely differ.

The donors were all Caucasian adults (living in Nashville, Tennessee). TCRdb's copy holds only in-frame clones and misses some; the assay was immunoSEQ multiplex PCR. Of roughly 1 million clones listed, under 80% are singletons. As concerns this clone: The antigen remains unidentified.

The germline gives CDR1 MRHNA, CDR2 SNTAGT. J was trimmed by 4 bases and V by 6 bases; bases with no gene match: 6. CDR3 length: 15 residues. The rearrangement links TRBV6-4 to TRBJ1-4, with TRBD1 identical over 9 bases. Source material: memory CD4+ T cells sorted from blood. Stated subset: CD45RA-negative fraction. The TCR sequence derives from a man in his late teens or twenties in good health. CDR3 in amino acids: CASSPGQGNNEKLFF. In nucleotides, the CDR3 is TGTGCCAGCAGCCCGGGACAGGGTAATAATGAAAAACTGTTTTTT.